Listed here is a single T cell receptor beta chain. This specimen comes from a study of CD8 T cells in Susac syndrome. The TEMRA cells underwent FACS enrichment, while the CD8+ and CD4+ T cells underwent negative isolation. Random-hexamer reverse transcription was applied to roughly 0.5 to 1 ug RNA. TCR beta CDR3 was amplified by immunoSEQ multiplex PCR. This amplification extended across 54 Vbeta and 13 Jbeta segments. Each CDR3 protein gets one entry after TCRdb re-called the immunoSEQ multiplex PCR reads with MiXCR. Counted here are 150,000 to 200,000 distinct CDR3 sequences, about 95% occurring once; the ten biggest clones make up about 0.1%. The CDR3 runs 15 residues. V lost 4 bases and J lost 0, with 10 bases in between. Germline lookup yields CDR1 KGHSH and CDR2 LQKENI.

The sequence derives from a human donor in good health. Material for sequencing was CD4+ T cells from PBMCs. The chain links TRBV18 to TRBJ1-5; perhaps TRBD1 as D (6 bases). The CDR3 here is CASSLGQLSNQPQHF. The DNA for the CDR3 is TGTGCCAGCTCACTCGGACAGCTTAGCAATCAGCCCCAGCATTTT.